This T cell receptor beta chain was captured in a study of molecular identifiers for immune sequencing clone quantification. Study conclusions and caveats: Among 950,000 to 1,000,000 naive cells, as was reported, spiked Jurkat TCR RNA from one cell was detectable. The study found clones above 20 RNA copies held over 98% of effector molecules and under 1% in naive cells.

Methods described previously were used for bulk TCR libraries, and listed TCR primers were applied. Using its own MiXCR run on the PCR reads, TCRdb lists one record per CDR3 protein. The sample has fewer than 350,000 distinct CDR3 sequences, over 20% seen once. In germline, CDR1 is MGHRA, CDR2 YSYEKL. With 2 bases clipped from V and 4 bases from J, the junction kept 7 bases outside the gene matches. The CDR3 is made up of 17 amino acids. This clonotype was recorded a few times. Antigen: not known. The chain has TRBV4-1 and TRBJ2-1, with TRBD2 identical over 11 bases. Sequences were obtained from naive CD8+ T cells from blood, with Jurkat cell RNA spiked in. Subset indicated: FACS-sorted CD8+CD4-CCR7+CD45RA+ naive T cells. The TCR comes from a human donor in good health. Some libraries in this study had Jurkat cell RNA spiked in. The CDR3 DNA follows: TGCGCCAGCAGCCAATCTCCGGTAGCGGGGGGGTACAATGAGCAGTTCTTC. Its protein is CASSQSPVAGGYNEQFF.